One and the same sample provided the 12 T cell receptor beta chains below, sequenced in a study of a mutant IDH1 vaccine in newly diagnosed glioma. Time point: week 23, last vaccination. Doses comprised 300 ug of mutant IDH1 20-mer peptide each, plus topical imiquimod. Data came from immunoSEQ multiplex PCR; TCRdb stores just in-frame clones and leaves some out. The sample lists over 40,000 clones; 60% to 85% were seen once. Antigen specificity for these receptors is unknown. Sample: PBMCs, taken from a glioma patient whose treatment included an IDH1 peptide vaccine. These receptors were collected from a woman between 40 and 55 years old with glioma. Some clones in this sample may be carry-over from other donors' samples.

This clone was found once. CDR3 sequence (DNA): TGTGCCAGCAGCTCTATGCAGGGGAGCGAGGACGAGCAGTACTTC. It encodes CASSSMQGSEDEQYF. The V and J genes are TRBV7-9 and TRBJ2-7, with D maybe TRBD1 (6 bases). This CDR3 contains 15 residues. Germline V gene sequence: CDR1 SEHNR, CDR2 FQNEAQ (reference sequence). V shed 4 bases and J shed 5 bases, with 18 bases lying between them.

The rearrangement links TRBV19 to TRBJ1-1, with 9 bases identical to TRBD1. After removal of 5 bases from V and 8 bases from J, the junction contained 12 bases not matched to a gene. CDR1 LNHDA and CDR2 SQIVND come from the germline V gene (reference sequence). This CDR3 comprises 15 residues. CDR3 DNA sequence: TGTGCCAGTAGTTCCCCAAGGACAGGGGAAGCCGAAGCTTTCTTT. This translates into CASSSPRTGEAEAFF.

DNA for the CDR3: TGCGCCAGCAGCCGGACTAGCGGGAGTGGGGCAGATACGCAGTATTTT. Translated: CASSRTSGSGADTQYF. This chain connects TRBV4-3 to TRBJ2-3; 13 positions agree with TRBD2. The CDR3 is 16 amino acids. Unmatched junction bases numbered 5, after V lost 4 bases and J lost 4 bases. CDR1 is LGHNA and CDR2 is YSLEER in the germline V gene.

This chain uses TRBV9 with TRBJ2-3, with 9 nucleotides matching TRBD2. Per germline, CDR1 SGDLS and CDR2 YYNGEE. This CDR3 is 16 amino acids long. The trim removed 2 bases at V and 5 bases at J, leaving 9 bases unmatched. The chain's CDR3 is CASSVVGSGSKDTQYF. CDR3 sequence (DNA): TGTGCCAGCAGCGTCGTAGGTAGCGGGAGTAAAGATACGCAGTATTTT.

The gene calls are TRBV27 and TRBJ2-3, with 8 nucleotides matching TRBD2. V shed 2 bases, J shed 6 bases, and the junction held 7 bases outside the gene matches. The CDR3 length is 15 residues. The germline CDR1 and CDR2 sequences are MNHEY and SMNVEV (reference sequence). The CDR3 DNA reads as TGTGCCAGCAGTTTAAATCGGGGGGGCCGTGATACGCAGTATTTT. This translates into CASSLNRGGRDTQYF.

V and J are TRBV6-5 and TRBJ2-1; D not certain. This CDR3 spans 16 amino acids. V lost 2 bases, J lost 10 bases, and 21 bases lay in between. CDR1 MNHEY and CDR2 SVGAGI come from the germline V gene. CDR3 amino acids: CASSYGWVGVSGEQFF. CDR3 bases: TGTGCCAGCAGTTACGGGTGGGTCGGTGTGTCCGGCGAGCAGTTCTTC.

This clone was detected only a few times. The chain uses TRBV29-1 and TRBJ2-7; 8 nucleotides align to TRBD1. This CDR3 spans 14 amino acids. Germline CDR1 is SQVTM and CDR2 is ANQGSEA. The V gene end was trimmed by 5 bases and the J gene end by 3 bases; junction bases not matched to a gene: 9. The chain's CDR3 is CSVIQGQGFYEQYF. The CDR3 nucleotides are TGCAGCGTTATTCAAGGACAGGGTTTCTACGAGCAGTACTTC.

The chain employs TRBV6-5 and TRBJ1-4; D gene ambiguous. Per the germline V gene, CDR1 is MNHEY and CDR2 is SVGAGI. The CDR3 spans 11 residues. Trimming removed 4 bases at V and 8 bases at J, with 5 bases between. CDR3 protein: CASSLSEKLFF. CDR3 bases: TGTGCCAGCAGTTTGTCCGAAAAACTGTTTTTT.

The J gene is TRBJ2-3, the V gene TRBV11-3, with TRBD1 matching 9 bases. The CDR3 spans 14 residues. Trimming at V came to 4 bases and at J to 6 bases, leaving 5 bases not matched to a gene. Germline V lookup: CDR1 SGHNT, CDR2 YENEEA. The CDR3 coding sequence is TGTGCCAGCAGCTCCGGACAGGGGTATGATACGCAGTATTTT. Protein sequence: CASSSGQGYDTQYF.

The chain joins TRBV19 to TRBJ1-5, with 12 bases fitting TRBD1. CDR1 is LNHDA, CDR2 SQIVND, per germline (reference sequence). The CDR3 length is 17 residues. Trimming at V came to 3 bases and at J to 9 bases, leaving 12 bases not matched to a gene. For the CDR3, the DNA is TGTGCCAGTAGTATCGGGACAGGGGGCGTAGGTTTGGGGCCCCAGCATTTT. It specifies CASSIGTGGVGLGPQHF.

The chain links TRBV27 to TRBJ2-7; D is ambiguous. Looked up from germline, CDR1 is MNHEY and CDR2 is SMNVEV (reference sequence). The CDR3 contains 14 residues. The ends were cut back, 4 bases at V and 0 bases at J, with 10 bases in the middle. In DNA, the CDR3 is TGTGCCAGCAGTTCAGATATTAGCTCCTACGAGCAGTACTTC. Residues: CASSSDISSYEQYF.

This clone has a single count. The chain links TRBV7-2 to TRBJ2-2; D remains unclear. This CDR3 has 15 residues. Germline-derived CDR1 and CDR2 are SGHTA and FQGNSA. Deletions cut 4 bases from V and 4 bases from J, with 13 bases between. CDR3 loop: CASSSPTGVTGELFF. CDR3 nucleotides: TGTGCCAGCAGCTCCCCTACTGGGGTCACCGGGGAGCTGTTTTTT.